The source of this TCR beta chain is a study of control samples from healthy donors and cancer patients (dated by TCRdb to about 2020). As for this clone: Its antigen is currently not known. The sample holds no much larger clone one base away, and base qualities are not on file.

According to the germline V gene, CDR1 reads SNHLY and CDR2 reads FYNNEI. V is pared back by 11 bases and J by 4 bases, with 14 bases lying between the germline termini. The CDR3 runs 12 residues from the cysteine to the phenylalanine. This entry keeps only the CDR3 DNA: 36 bases, framed from base 1. The method was the immunoSEQ multiplex PCR assay. TCRdb mirrors the immuneACCESS table, restricted to in-frame sequences. Some clones are absent from its copies; in checked studies, under half trace to an unresolved V gene, and the reason for the others is unknown. The sample contains some 28,000 clones, 85% to 90% of them found a single time. The ten largest clonotypes hold roughly 1.5% of the sample.

The sample taken for sequencing was PBMCs. The TCR sequence derives from a woman in her thirties or forties with lung cancer. The rearrangement combines TRBV2 with TRBJ1-2; the D gene is perhaps TRBD1, on 6 matching bases. The CDR3 region reads CARGPGSYGYTF. Read as DNA, the sequence is TGTGCCCGGGGGCCAGGGAGCTATGGCTACACCTTC.